The 22 T cell receptor beta chains given below trace back to one sample, sequenced in a study of T cells in Graves' hyperthyroidism and ophthalmopathy. Amplification yielded TCR beta CDR3 regions, with RNA transcripts as the source. HTBI primers were employed in a first-round RT-PCR of the TCR CDR3. Via MiXCR, TCRdb re-called the multiplex PCR reads, giving one row per CDR3 protein. In the table there are roughly 330,000 distinct CDR3 sequences, 15% to 20% of which are singletons. The sequenced sample consisted of blood. The receptors stem from a man younger than 45 with Graves' hyperthyroidism.

This clonotype came up many times. The V and J genes are TRBV7-9 and TRBJ2-3, with TRBD1 as a possible D gene (7 bases). The CDR3 length is 14 residues. Germline loops: CDR1 SEHNR, CDR2 FQNEAQ (reference sequence). Trimming pared 8 bases from V and 3 bases from J, leaving 15 bases between. The CDR3 spells CASRPQGGTDTQYF. DNA for the CDR3: TGTGCCAGCCGCCCCCAGGGGGGAACAGATACGCAGTATTTT.

In the case of this clonotype: A much larger clone differs from this one at a single base, so this may be a read error. The J gene is TRBJ1-1, the V gene TRBV11-2; D is perhaps TRBD1 (6 bases). The CDR3 extends over 14 amino acids. Per the germline V gene, CDR1 is SGHAT and CDR2 is FQNNGV. Here the CDR3 reads CASGLGGLGTEAFF. Here the CDR3 DNA reads TGTGCCAGCGGCTTAGGGGGGCTTGGCACTGAAGCTTTCTTT.

This clonotype has only a few counts. The chain combines TRBV19 with TRBJ2-3; tentative D call: TRBD2 (6 bases). The germline V and J ends were trimmed by 5 bases and 2 bases, with 11 bases remaining between them. CDR3 size: 14 residues. Germline V gene data show CDR1 as LNHDA and CDR2 as SQIVND (reference sequence). This chain's CDR3 is CASSEAGYTDTQYF. Here the CDR3 DNA reads TGTGCCAGTAGTGAGGCGGGGTACACAGATACGCAGTATTTT.

This clonotype showed up many times. The CDR3 loop is CASSVTGGTEAFF. In DNA form, the CDR3 reads TGTGCCAGCAGCGTCACAGGAGGGACTGAAGCTTTCTTT. The genes are TRBV3-1 and TRBJ1-1; possible D gene TRBD1, 5 bases. The CDR3 consists of 13 residues. Trimming took 5 bases from V and 5 from J, leaving 12 bases between them. Looked up from germline, CDR1 is LGHDT and CDR2 is YNNKEL (reference sequence). Combining the CDR3 with reference TRBV3-1 and TRBJ1-1 gives the whole variable domain DTAVSQTPKYLVTQMGNDKSIKCEQNLGHDTMYWYKQDSKKFLKIMFSYNNKELIINETVPNRFSPKSPDKAHLNLHINSLELGDSAVYFCASSVTGGTEAFFGQGTRLTVV.

The chain combines TRBV29-1 with TRBJ1-1; D perhaps matches TRBD1 (5 bases). V lost 5 bases and J lost 1, with 14 bases in between. This CDR3 spans 14 amino acids. Germline V gene data show CDR1 as SQVTM and CDR2 as ANQGSEA. CDR3 region: CSVRPRDSNTEAFF. In DNA, the CDR3 is TGCAGCGTTCGTCCCCGGGACTCGAACACTGAAGCTTTCTTT.

This clonotype has just a few counts. The chain is built from TRBV19 and TRBJ1-3, with 8 bases fitting TRBD1. From germline, CDR1 is LNHDA and CDR2 SQIVND (reference sequence). Trimming removed 6 bases from V and 8 bases from J; junction bases left unmatched: 6. This CDR3 is built from 13 residues. The CDR3 DNA sequence: TGTGCCAGTAGCCGACAGGGGAGGGACACCATATATTTT. Amino acids: CASSRQGRDTIYF.

This chain connects TRBV25-1 to TRBJ2-3; D call uncertain. This CDR3 spans 14 amino acids. V gave up 6 bases and J gave up 0 bases, with 10 bases separating them. CDR1 and CDR2 from the germline V gene are MGHDK and SYGVNS. The CDR3 reads CASRSTVSTDTQYF. As DNA, the CDR3 is TGTGCCAGCAGATCGACTGTTAGCACAGATACGCAGTATTTT. The full variable domain, completed using reference TRBV25-1 and TRBJ2-3, is EADIYQTPRYLVIGTGKKITLECSQTMGHDKMYWYQQDPGMELHLIHYSYGVNSTEKGDLSSESTVSRIRTEHFPLTLESARPSHTSQYLCASRSTVSTDTQYFGPGTRLTVL.

This clonotype was recorded at least ten times. Here the CDR3 DNA reads TGTGCCAGCAGGCCTACTAGCGGGAGAGAGCTGTTTTTT. Translating gives CASRPTSGRELFF. This rearrangement joins TRBV11-2 to TRBJ2-2, with 11 positions matching TRBD2. Trimming removed 6 bases from V and 11 bases from J; junction bases left unmatched: 5. Germline CDR1 reads SGHAT; CDR2 reads FQNNGV. The CDR3 runs to 13 residues.

This clonotype has at least ten counts. The genes are TRBV20-1 and TRBJ1-1, with 7 bases matching TRBD1. Trimming removed 6 bases from V and 3 bases from J; junction bases left unmatched: 4. The CDR3 runs 12 residues. Germline V lookup: CDR1 DFQATT, CDR2 SNEGSKA (reference sequence). The CDR3 DNA reads as TGCAGTGCAGGGCAGGGGGACACTGAAGCTTTCTTT. Its translation is CSAGQGDTEAFF.

This clonotype has just a few counts. V usage is TRBV5-4 and J usage is TRBJ2-3; TRBD2 might be the D (5 bases). The CDR3 totals 16 residues. The V gene's germline CDR1 is SGHNT and CDR2 YYREEE (reference sequence). The V end was cut by 0 bases, the J end by 0 bases, with 11 bases between. The chain's CDR3 is CASSLARGASTDTQYF. CDR3 sequence (DNA): TGTGCCAGCAGCTTGGCTCGGGGTGCTAGCACAGATACGCAGTATTTT.

The table lists this clonotype with many counts. This chain uses TRBV5-1 with TRBJ2-7, with D uncertain. This CDR3 is built from 13 residues. V lost 4 bases and J lost 0, with 8 bases in between. Germline V CDR1 and CDR2: SGHRS, YFSETQ. CDR3 region: CASSPRTSYEQYF. The CDR3 DNA reads TGCGCCAGCAGCCCGCGGACCTCCTACGAGCAGTACTTC.

The chain couples TRBV30 to TRBJ2-1; 7 nucleotides line up with TRBD2. This CDR3 comprises 14 residues. Germline trimming cut 5 bases from V and 6 bases from J; bases unmatched to any gene: 10. From germline, CDR1 is GTSNPN and CDR2 SVGIG (reference sequence). The CDR3 coding sequence is TGTGCCTGGGAACAAGACGCGGGAGTCAATGAGCAGTTCTTC. It is translated as CAWEQDAGVNEQFF.

This clonotype was recorded many times. The rearrangement links TRBV12-3 or TRBV12-4 to TRBJ2-7; D is ambiguous. Trimming took off 3 bases at V and 2 bases at J, with 8 bases between the two ends. This CDR3 spans 13 amino acids. The CDR3 is CASSFEQTYEQYF. Written as DNA, the CDR3 is TGTGCCAGCAGTTTTGAACAAACCTACGAGCAGTACTTC.

Many counts were recorded for this clonotype. The chain joins TRBV10-1 to TRBJ2-3; 7 bases agree with TRBD1. J was trimmed by 1 base and V by 6 bases; bases with no gene match: 1. Germline CDR1 reads WNHNN; CDR2 reads SYGVQD (reference sequence). This CDR3 comprises 13 residues. CDR3: CASRGQGTDTQYF. Here the CDR3 DNA reads TGCGCCAGCAGAGGACAGGGCACAGATACGCAGTATTTT.

The V call is TRBV10-2, the J call TRBJ2-5; 10 nucleotides align to TRBD2. V lost 1 base and J lost 5; bases outside the gene matches: 7. The CDR3 has 16 amino acids. Germline assignment: CDR1 WSHSY and CDR2 SAAADI. The CDR3 sequence: CASSELVLAGVETQYF. Written as DNA, the CDR3 is TGCGCCAGCAGTGAGTTAGTGCTAGCGGGAGTGGAGACCCAGTACTTC.

V and J are TRBV20-1 and TRBJ1-6; D not certain. V lost 6 bases and J 7 bases, leaving 10 bases between the germline ends. Germline V gene data show CDR1 as DFQATT and CDR2 as SNEGSKA (reference sequence). The CDR3 loop spans 12 amino acids. The CDR3 DNA follows: TGCAGTGCCACGGAAGCGAATTCACCCCTCCACTTT. Its protein product is CSATEANSPLHF.

The sample holds many counts of this clonotype. The chain uses TRBV2 and TRBJ1-5; D gene ambiguous. There are 12 residues in the CDR3. V was pared by 6 bases and J by 13 bases, with 16 bases between. Looked up from germline, CDR1 is SNHLY and CDR2 is FYNNEI. The CDR3 nucleotides are TGTGCCAGCAGCGTTTTTCAGTCTCAGCAGCATTTT. Residues: CASSVFQSQQHF. Based on the CDR3 plus reference TRBV2 and TRBJ1-5, the full variable domain is EPEVTQTPSHQVTQMGQEVILRCVPISNHLYFYWYRQILGQKVEFLVSFYNNEISEKSEIFDDQFSVERPDGSNFTLKIRSTKLEDSAMYFCASSVFQSQQHFGDGTRLSIL.

This clonotype was detected a few times. The J gene is TRBJ2-3, the V gene TRBV5-1; a weak D match, TRBD1 (6 bases). From germline, CDR1 is SGHRS and CDR2 YFSETQ. This CDR3 comprises 15 residues. V was pared by 4 bases and J by 0 bases, with 12 bases between. DNA for the CDR3: TGCGCCAGCAGCAGAGGGGGTGGTAGCACAGATACGCAGTATTTT. It codes for CASSRGGGSTDTQYF.

This clonotype was seen repeatedly, ten times or more. The chain employs TRBV3-1 and TRBJ2-1; the D is unclear. The V end lost 0 bases, the J end lost 9 bases, and 6 bases lay between the germline ends. This CDR3 has 12 residues. Germline V CDR1 and CDR2: LGHDT, YNNKEL (reference sequence). CDR3 sequence (DNA): TGTGCCAGCAGCCAAGATTCGGGTGAGCAGTTCTTC. Its protein is CASSQDSGEQFF.

This clonotype showed up many times. This chain connects TRBV5-1 to TRBJ2-7; TRBD2 agrees at 7 bases. V lost 2 bases and J lost 5; bases outside the gene matches: 13. There are 16 residues in the CDR3. Germline V gene sequence: CDR1 SGHRS, CDR2 YFSETQ. DNA of the CDR3: TGCGCCAGCAGCTTTGGCGGCGGGAGAGATTACAACGAGCAGTACTTC. The encoded protein is CASSFGGGRDYNEQYF.

This sequence joins TRBV18 and TRBJ1-1; D is uncertain. The CDR3 is made up of 13 amino acids. The V end lost 2 bases, the J end lost 4 bases, and 8 bases lay between the germline ends. Per the germline V gene, CDR1 is KGHSH and CDR2 is LQKENI. In nucleotides, the CDR3 is TGTGCCAGCTCACCAGTAGGGCCCACTGAAGCTTTCTTT. Translation: CASSPVGPTEAFF.

The chain has TRBV7-2 and TRBJ2-5, with TRBD2 as a possible D gene (5 bases). CDR1 is SGHTA and CDR2 is FQGNSA in the germline V gene. The CDR3 length is 15 residues. The V end was cut by 1 base, the J end by 5 bases, with 14 bases between. The CDR3 nucleotides read TGTGCCAGCAGCTTAGTGGCGGGTTTGGGGGAGACCCAGTACTTC. Residues: CASSLVAGLGETQYF.